This T cell receptor beta chain was profiled in a study of response to subunit inactivated influenza vaccine. TCRdb reprocessed the RT-PCR reads with MiXCR, giving one entry per CDR3 protein. The profile shows roughly 520,000 distinct CDR3 sequences, roughly 25% of them singletons. The CDR3 is 13 amino acids. Trimming pared 9 bases from V and 2 bases from J, leaving 11 bases between. Looked up from germline, CDR1 is KGHDR and CDR2 is SFDVKD. This clonotype came up a few times. The antigen is undetermined. Study-level results: Only a handful of new T cells, the authors suggested, are recruited with each seasonal influenza vaccination.

This TCR was recovered from a man aged 50 to 60 who received an inactivated influenza vaccine. The sequencing used CD4+ T cells sorted from PBMCs, collected roughly 5 days after vaccination. The chain combines TRBV24-1 with TRBJ2-3, with a tentative D call TRBD2 (5 bases). The CDR3 bases are TGTGCCACCGGGGAGAGTTTCACAGATACGCAGTATTTT. This codes for CATGESFTDTQYF.